Listed here are 13 T cell receptor beta chains from one sample, sequenced in a study of shared clonotypes between healthy human individuals. Assay: immunoSEQ multiplex PCR; the TCRdb copy retains only in-frame clones and omits some. The table has 1.6 million or so clones, about 98.5% seen once; the top ten hold approximately 0.4%. Sequencing used naive CD4+ T cells sorted from blood. Subset indicated: CD45RA+ positively selected. Source of these receptors: a young man in good health.

The rearrangement uses TRBV9 and TRBJ1-2; D gene ambiguous. V lost 1 base and J 3 bases, leaving 10 bases between the germline ends. Germline CDR1 SGDLS, CDR2 YYNGEE. This CDR3 comprises 14 residues. CDR3 loop: CASSVRGNDYGYTF. The CDR3 DNA is TGTGCCAGCAGCGTAAGAGGGAATGACTATGGCTACACCTTC.

V and J are TRBV6-1 and TRBJ2-5, with a possible D match to TRBD2 (5 bases). The germline V gene has CDR1 MNHNS and CDR2 SASEGT. Trimming cost V 4 bases and J 0 bases, with 12 bases left between them. The CDR3 extends over 15 amino acids. The CDR3 region is CASSGGSWYQETQYF. CDR3 nucleotides: TGTGCCAGCAGTGGAGGGTCCTGGTACCAAGAGACCCAGTACTTC.

The CDR3 DNA sequence: TGTGCCTGGAGTAAGGGACGCCGGGGGAGGGAGAATGAGCAGTTCTTC. As protein: CAWSKGRRGRENEQFF. V and J are TRBV30 and TRBJ2-1; 7 nucleotides agree with TRBD2. In germline, CDR1 is GTSNPN, CDR2 SVGIG (reference sequence). The V gene end was trimmed by 2 bases and the J gene end by 7 bases; junction bases not matched to a gene: 14. This CDR3 has 16 residues.

The chain joins TRBV2 to TRBJ1-5; no clear D gene. This CDR3 spans 13 amino acids. CDR1 and CDR2 (germline): SNHLY, FYNNEI. V was clipped by 6 bases and J by 1 base, with 7 bases between them. In DNA form, the CDR3 reads TGTGCCAGCAGATCGGGAAGCAATCAGCCCCAGCATTTT. This gives the protein CASRSGSNQPQHF.

The V gene is TRBV30, the J gene TRBJ2-1, with 8 bases aligning to TRBD2. Germline CDR1 and CDR2: GTSNPN and SVGIG (reference sequence). The V gene end was trimmed by 0 bases and the J gene end by 9 bases; junction bases not matched to a gene: 10. The CDR3 contains 15 residues. CDR3 in DNA: TGTGCCTGGAGTGTCTGGTCGGGAGGGCCGGGTGAGCAGTTCTTC. This encodes CAWSVWSGGPGEQFF.

About this clone itself: The same CDR3 also results from other DNA sequences found in this sample. V gene TRBV5-1 combines with J gene TRBJ1-3; D gene ambiguous. Deletions cut 0 bases from V and 0 bases from J, with 1 base between. Germline V gene data show CDR1 as SGHRS and CDR2 as YFSETQ. This CDR3 spans 13 amino acids. CDR3 DNA sequence: TGCGCCAGCAGCTTGGTCTCTGGAAACACCATATATTTT. This gives the protein CASSLVSGNTIYF.

V usage is TRBV4-2 and J usage is TRBJ2-7; 9 nucleotides agree with TRBD2. V trimming: 0 bases; J trimming: 2 bases; junction bases outside the gene matches: 11. The CDR3 spans 18 residues. Germline V gene lookup returns CDR1 LGHNA and CDR2 YNFKEQ. CDR3 sequence (DNA): TGTGCCAGCAGCCAAGATACTGCAATAGCGGGAGTAGCCTACGAGCAGTACTTC. Its translation: CASSQDTAIAGVAYEQYF.

This chain joins TRBV7-2 and TRBJ2-1; 14 bases are shared with TRBD2. Unmatched junction bases numbered 2, after V lost 9 bases and J lost 7 bases. Germline lookup yields CDR1 SGHTA and CDR2 FQGNSA. The length of the CDR3 is 13 residues. The CDR3: CASRLAGGNEQFF. The CDR3 region has the DNA TGTGCCAGTAGACTAGCGGGAGGGAATGAGCAGTTCTTC.

This chain joins TRBV5-1 and TRBJ2-3; D is uncertain. CDR1 and CDR2 (germline): SGHRS, YFSETQ. The CDR3 totals 13 residues. V shed 0 bases and J shed 6 bases, with 8 bases lying between them. The CDR3 DNA sequence: TGCGCCAGCAGCTTGGATCCACGTGATACGCAGTATTTT. Translated, it gives CASSLDPRDTQYF.

The chain is built from TRBV19 and TRBJ2-1; D not resolved. Germline V CDR1 and CDR2: LNHDA, SQIVND (reference sequence). This CDR3 is built from 15 residues. Trimming removed 10 bases from V and 4 bases from J, with 20 bases in between. CDR3 sequence (DNA): TGTGCCACACAAACATGGAGCGCCTCTTACAATGAGCAGTTCTTC. This sequence encodes CATQTWSASYNEQFF.

V usage is TRBV5-5 and J usage is TRBJ1-1, with no clear D. Trimming stripped 2 bases from V and 1 base from J, with 9 bases between. Germline V gene data show CDR1 as SGHKS and CDR2 as YYEKEE (reference sequence). The CDR3 totals 14 residues. The CDR3 region has the DNA TGTGCCAGCAGCTTCGACTTACCGAACACTGAAGCTTTCTTT. This translates into CASSFDLPNTEAFF.

CDR3 coding DNA: TGTGCCAGCTCACCGATTATTAAGACAGGGAGCCTGCGGCGGGGTGAGACCCAGTACTTC. It is translated as CASSPIIKTGSLRRGETQYF. The rearrangement joins TRBV18 to TRBJ2-5; the D gene is possibly TRBD1 (7 bases). CDR3 length equals 20 residues. Germline V gene sequence: CDR1 KGHSH, CDR2 LQKENI. Trimming took off 3 bases at V and 5 bases at J, with 31 bases between the two ends.

The chain carries TRBV4-1 and TRBJ2-1; D call uncertain. Per germline, CDR1 MGHRA and CDR2 YSYEKL. The CDR3 is 16 amino acids. The V and J ends lost 5 bases and 1 base respectively, with 15 bases between them. The CDR3 reads CASSEGRAPSYNEQFF. The CDR3 region has the DNA TGCGCCAGCAGCGAAGGCCGGGCTCCTTCCTACAATGAGCAGTTCTTC.